The rows below give T cell receptor beta chains drawn from one sample of a study of T cells in Graves' hyperthyroidism and ophthalmopathy. Each CDR3 protein is one row after TCRdb ran MiXCR on the multiplex PCR reads. Here the sample spans hundreds of thousands of distinct CDR3 sequences, about 17% being singletons. Sequencing used blood. These receptors came from a woman aged 25 to 39 with Graves' hyperthyroidism. The CDR3 runs from the conserved cysteine through the conserved F or W. The D gene is left open where the match is weak. The size of a clone is reported for some rows only, either as once, few or many, or as a class for expanded clones.

j_call d_call v_call clone_size cdr3_aa cdr3_nt
TRBJ2-7 . TRBV19 few CASSIGQTQYF TGTGCCAGTAGTATAGGGCAGACGCAGTACTTC
TRBJ2-7 TRBD2 TRBV19 . CASSPKRDSYEQYF TGTGCCAGTAGTCCCAAGCGGGACTCCTACGAGCAGTACTTC
TRBJ1-1 . TRBV5-1 . CASSLATVTEAFF TGCGCCAGCAGCTTGGCCACGGTAACTGAAGCTTTCTTT
TRBJ2-7 TRBD1 TRBV3-1 few CASSRGTGGGEQYF TGTGCCAGCAGCCGAGGGACAGGGGGAGGCGAGCAGTACTTC
TRBJ2-7 TRBD2 TRBV18 few CASSPPSGTSYEQYF TGTGCCAGCTCACCACCAAGCGGGACCTCCTACGAGCAGTACTTC
TRBJ2-2 . TRBV28 many CASSRRTYTGELFF TGTGCCAGCAGTCGACGGACTTACACCGGGGAGCTGTTTTTT
TRBJ2-5 TRBD2 TRBV6-1 . CASSIAGGLQETQYF TGTGCCAGCAGTATAGCGGGAGGACTCCAAGAGACCCAGTACTTC
TRBJ2-3 . TRBV29-1 . CSVEEGSDTQYF TGCAGCGTTGAGGAAGGGTCAGATACGCAGTATTTT
TRBJ2-3 . TRBV19 few CASSVPGDGTDTQYF TGTGCCAGTAGTGTGCCGGGAGACGGAACAGATACGCAGTATTTT
TRBJ2-7 TRBD1 TRBV9 few CASSVMGTGDSEQYF TGTGCCAGCAGCGTAATGGGGACAGGGGATTCCGAGCAGTACTTC
TRBJ1-5 . TRBV30 few CAWSEQGGQPQHF TGTGCCTGGAGTGAACAGGGTGGACAGCCCCAGCATTTT
TRBJ1-1 . TRBV12-3/TRBV12-4 many CASSLKTADTEAFF TGTGCCAGCAGTTTAAAGACAGCGGACACTGAAGCTTTCTTT
TRBJ2-7 . TRBV30 many CAWRQNYEQYF TGTGCCTGGCGACAGAACTACGAGCAGTACTTC
TRBJ1-5 TRBD1 TRBV12-3/TRBV12-4 many CASTRTGRNQPQHF TGTGCCAGCACCCGGACAGGGCGCAATCAGCCCCAGCATTTT
TRBJ2-1 . TRBV7-2 . CASSLAVLTGRGAFF TGTGCCAGCAGCTTAGCCGTACTGACAGGGCGGGGAGCGTTCTTC
TRBJ2-3 . TRBV28 . CASSYEAARGTDTQYF TGTGCCAGCAGCTACGAGGCGGCCCGGGGCACAGATACGCAGTATTTT
TRBJ2-3 . TRBV9 many CASSVDPGGKDTQYF TGTGCCAGCAGCGTAGACCCGGGGGGCAAGGATACGCAGTATTTT
TRBJ2-1 . TRBV5-4 few CASSLGAALSNNEQFF TGTGCCAGCAGCCTGGGGGCGGCCTTATCTAACAATGAGCAGTTCTTC
TRBJ2-5 . TRBV9 . CASSVGSADQETQYF TGTGCCAGCAGCGTAGGGTCCGCGGACCAAGAGACCCAGTACTTC
TRBJ1-4 . TRBV28 many CASSGYTNEKLFF TGTGCCAGCAGTGGGTACACTAATGAAAAACTGTTTTTT
TRBJ2-5 . TRBV2 many CASSVRPTLQETQYF TGTGCCAGCAGTGTCAGGCCTACACTCCAAGAGACCCAGTACTTC
TRBJ1-2 . TRBV9 many CASSVGGSNYGYTF TGTGCCAGCAGCGTAGGAGGCAGCAACTATGGCTACACCTTC
TRBJ1-4 . TRBV29-1 . CSAKAEKLFF TGCAGCGCGAAGGCTGAAAAACTGTTTTTT
TRBJ2-5 . TRBV30 many CAWSNGGQETQYF TGTGCCTGGAGTAACGGGGGTCAAGAGACCCAGTACTTC
TRBJ2-7 . TRBV6-1 . CASSDRGQAYEQYF TGTGCCAGCAGTGATAGGGGACAAGCCTACGAGCAGTACTTC
TRBJ1-4 TRBD1 TRBV5-8 many CASSIGQGGNEKLFF TGTGCCAGCAGCATAGGACAGGGAGGTAATGAAAAACTGTTTTTT
TRBJ2-1 TRBD1 TRBV30 . CAWSVGDSGNNEQFF TGTGCCTGGAGTGTCGGGGACAGTGGAAACAATGAGCAGTTCTTC
TRBJ2-2 . TRBV29-1 few CSVELGETNTGELFF TGCAGCGTTGAGTTAGGGGAAACGAACACCGGGGAGCTGTTTTTT
TRBJ2-5 TRBD2 TRBV7-3 many CASSLIHSGRYAETQYF TGTGCCAGCAGCTTAATACATAGCGGGAGGTATGCAGAGACCCAGTACTTC
TRBJ2-2 TRBD2 TRBV18 . CASSPVLAGAPGELFF TGTGCCAGCTCACCAGTACTAGCGGGAGCACCCGGGGAGCTGTTTTTT
TRBJ1-1 . TRBV11-3 many CASSLGTFTEAFF TGTGCCAGCAGCTTAGGGACCTTCACTGAAGCTTTCTTT
TRBJ2-7 . TRBV30 . CAWRSPQDSAYEQYF TGTGCCTGGAGGTCTCCCCAGGACAGCGCTTACGAGCAGTACTTC